This TCR beta chain was recovered during a study of T cell responses to AZD1222 COVID-19 vaccine. Broader study findings: The study found Spike-specific TCR breadth and depth rose after two AZD1222 doses. Baseline seropositivity occurred in only a handful of AZD1222 recipients. There were repertoire samples only from the period after the peak T cell response. Donors, mostly white British, included more females; clonal diversity was possibly underestimated.

Assay: immunoSEQ multiplex PCR; the TCRdb copy retains only in-frame clones and omits some. The sample contains about 100,000 clones, roughly 90% of which appear only once. The CDR3 extends over 15 amino acids. The trim removed 1 base at V and 8 bases at J, leaving 6 bases unmatched. CDR1 and CDR2 from the germline V gene are LGHNA and YSLEER. Notes on this clone: Its antigen is still unknown.

The sample in question was peripheral blood, obtained on day 0 of AZD1222 vaccination. The TCR comes from an adult in good health. The chain combines TRBV4-3 with TRBJ2-1, with TRBD2 matching over 9 bases. The CDR3 DNA sequence: TGCGCCAGCAGCCAAGGGGCGGGAGGGCCGTATGAGCAGTTCTTC. Encoded protein: CASSQGAGGPYEQFF.